The clone carrying this TCR beta chain was counted ten times or more. Its antigen is unknown. The CDR3 has 15 residues. The ends lost 7 bases at V and 5 bases at J; junction bases unmatched: 9. The sample belongs to a study of early T cells in non-severe SARS-CoV-2 infection. For the study at large: Sequencing was performed on bulk RNA from unsorted whole blood, leaving chains unpaired.

The study's findings and limits: CD4 and private specificities were missed by VDJdb matching, which favored anti-spike CD8 responses.

Attached unique molecular identifiers marked individual cDNA molecules. Using its own MiXCR run on the 5' RACE reads, TCRdb lists one record per CDR3 protein. This sample yields tens of thousands of distinct CDR3 sequences, of which 13% to 15% are seen a single time; 3.9% belongs to the top ten. Sequenced here: whole blood, sampled at baseline. This TCR derives from an adult who was a healthcare worker with PCR-confirmed SARS-CoV-2 infection or an uninfected control (not recorded which). The rearrangement joins TRBV12-3 or TRBV12-4 to TRBJ2-1, with 9 bases matching TRBD1. The CDR3 spells CASKRDRVADNEQFF. The CDR3 bases are TGTGCCAGCAAGCGGGACAGGGTGGCCGACAATGAGCAGTTCTTC.